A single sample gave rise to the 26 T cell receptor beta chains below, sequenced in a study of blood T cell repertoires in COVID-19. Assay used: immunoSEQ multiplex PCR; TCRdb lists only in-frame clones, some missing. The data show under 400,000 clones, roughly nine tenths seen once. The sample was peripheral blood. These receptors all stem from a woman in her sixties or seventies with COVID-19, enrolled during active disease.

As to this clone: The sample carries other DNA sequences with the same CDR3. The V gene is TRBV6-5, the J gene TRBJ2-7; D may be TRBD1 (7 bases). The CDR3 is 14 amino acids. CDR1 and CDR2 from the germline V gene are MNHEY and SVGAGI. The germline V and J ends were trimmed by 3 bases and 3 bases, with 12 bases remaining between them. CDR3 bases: TGTGCCAGCAGTTATCGGCAGGGGGGCTACGAGCAGTACTTC. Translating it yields CASSYRQGGYEQYF.

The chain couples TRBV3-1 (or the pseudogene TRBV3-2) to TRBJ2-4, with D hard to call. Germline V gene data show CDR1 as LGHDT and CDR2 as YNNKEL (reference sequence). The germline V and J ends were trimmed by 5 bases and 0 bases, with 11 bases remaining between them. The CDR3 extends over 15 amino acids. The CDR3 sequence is CASSTNILAKNIQYF. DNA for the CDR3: TGTGCCAGCAGCACAAACATTTTAGCCAAAAACATTCAGTACTTC.

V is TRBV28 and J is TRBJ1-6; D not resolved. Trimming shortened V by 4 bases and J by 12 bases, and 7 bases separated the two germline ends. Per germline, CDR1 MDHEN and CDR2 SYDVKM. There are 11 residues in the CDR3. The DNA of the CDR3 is TGTGCCAGCAGTTCACTTAAACCCCTCCACTTT. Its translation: CASSSLKPLHF.

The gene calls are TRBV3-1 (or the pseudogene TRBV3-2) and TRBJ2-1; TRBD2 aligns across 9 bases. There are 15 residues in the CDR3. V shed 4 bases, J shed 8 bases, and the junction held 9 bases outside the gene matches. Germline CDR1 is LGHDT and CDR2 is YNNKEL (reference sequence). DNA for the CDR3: TGTGCCAGCAGCCCTGGGACTAGCTTTCGGGATGAGCAGTTCTTC. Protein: CASSPGTSFRDEQFF.

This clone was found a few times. The CDR3 nucleotides are TGTGCCAGCAGTGAAATCGGGAACCCACCTGAACAGTACTTC. Its protein product is CASSEIGNPPEQYF. This chain joins TRBV6-1 and TRBJ2-7, with a tentative D call TRBD2 (5 bases). The CDR3 totals 14 residues. Trimming cost V 2 bases and J 10 bases, with 18 bases left between them. The germline gives CDR1 MNHNS, CDR2 SASEGT.

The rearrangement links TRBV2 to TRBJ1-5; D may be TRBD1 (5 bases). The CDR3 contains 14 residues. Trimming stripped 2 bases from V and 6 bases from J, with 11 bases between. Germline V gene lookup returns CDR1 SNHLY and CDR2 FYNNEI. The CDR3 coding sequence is TGTGCCAGCAGTGAAAGGGGTATCGGTCAGCCCCAGCATTTT. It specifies CASSERGIGQPQHF.

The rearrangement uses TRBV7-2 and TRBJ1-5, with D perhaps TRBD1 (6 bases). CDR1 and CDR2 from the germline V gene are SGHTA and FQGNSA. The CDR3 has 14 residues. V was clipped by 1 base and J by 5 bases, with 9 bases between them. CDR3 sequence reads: CASSLVQGYQPQHF. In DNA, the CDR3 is TGTGCCAGCAGCTTAGTACAGGGTTATCAGCCCCAGCATTTT.

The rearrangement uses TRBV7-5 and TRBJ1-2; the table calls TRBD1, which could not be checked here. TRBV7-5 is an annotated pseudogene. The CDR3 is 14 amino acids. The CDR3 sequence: CVRSQGQLNYGYTF. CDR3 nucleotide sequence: TGTGTCAGAAGCCAGGGGCAGCTCAACTATGGCTACACCTTC.

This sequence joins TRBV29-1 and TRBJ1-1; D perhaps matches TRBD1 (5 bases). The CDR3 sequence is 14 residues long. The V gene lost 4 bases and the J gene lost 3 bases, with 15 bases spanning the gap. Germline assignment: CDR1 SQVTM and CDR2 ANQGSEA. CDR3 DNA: TGCAGCGTTGCCCAGGGTATGGGATACACTGAAGCTTTCTTT. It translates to CSVAQGMGYTEAFF.

The CDR3 region has the DNA TGTGCCAGCAGCGTTACTCCGGGACAGGGGGCTCCCTGGGGGGAGAACACTGAAGCTTTCTTT. Translation gives CASSVTPGQGAPWGENTEAFF. This rearrangement joins TRBV9 to TRBJ1-1; 12 nucleotides match TRBD1. The CDR3 has 21 residues. Germline V lookup: CDR1 SGDLS, CDR2 YYNGEE. The ends lost 2 bases at V and 1 base at J; junction bases unmatched: 18.

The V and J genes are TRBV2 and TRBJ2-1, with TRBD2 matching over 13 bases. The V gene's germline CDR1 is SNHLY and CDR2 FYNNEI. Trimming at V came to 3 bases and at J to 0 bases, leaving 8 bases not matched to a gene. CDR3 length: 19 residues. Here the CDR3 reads CASSERLAGGSSSYNEQFF. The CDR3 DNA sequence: TGTGCCAGCAGTGAGAGACTAGCGGGGGGTTCTAGCTCCTACAATGAGCAGTTCTTC.

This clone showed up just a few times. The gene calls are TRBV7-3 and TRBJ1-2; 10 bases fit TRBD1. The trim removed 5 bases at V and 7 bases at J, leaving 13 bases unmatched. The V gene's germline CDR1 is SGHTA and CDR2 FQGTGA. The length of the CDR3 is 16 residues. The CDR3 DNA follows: TGTGCCAGCAGCCCGACGGGACAGGGGATGCTGAGTGGCTACACCTTC. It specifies CASSPTGQGMLSGYTF.

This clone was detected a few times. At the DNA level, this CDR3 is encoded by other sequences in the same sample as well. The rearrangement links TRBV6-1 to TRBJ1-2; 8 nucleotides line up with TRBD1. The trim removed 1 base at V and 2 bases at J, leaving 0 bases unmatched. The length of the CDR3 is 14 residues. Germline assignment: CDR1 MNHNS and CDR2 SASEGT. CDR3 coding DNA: TGTGCCAGCAGTGAAGGACAGGGGAACTATGGCTACACCTTC. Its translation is CASSEGQGNYGYTF.

CDR3 nucleotides: TGTGCCAGCAGCTCCCAGGGGTACAATGAGCAGTTCTTC. This translates into CASSSQGYNEQFF. This chain uses TRBV7-2 with TRBJ2-1; D is perhaps TRBD1 (6 bases). V was pared by 4 bases and J by 4 bases, with 8 bases between. The CDR3 contains 13 residues. Germline V gene lookup returns CDR1 SGHTA and CDR2 FQGNSA.

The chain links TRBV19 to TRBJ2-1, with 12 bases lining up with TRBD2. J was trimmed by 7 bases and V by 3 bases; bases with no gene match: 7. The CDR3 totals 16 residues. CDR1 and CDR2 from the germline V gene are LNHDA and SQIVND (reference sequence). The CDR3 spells CASSITSGGRFNEQFF. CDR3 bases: TGTGCCAGTAGTATCACTAGCGGGGGGCGGTTTAATGAGCAGTTCTTC.

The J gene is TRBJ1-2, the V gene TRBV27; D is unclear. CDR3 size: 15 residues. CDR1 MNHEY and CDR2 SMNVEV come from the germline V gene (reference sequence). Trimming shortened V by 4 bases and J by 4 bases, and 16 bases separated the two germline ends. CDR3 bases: TGTGCCAGCAGTTCCTCTAACAGCTTACCCTATGGCTACACCTTC. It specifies CASSSSNSLPYGYTF.

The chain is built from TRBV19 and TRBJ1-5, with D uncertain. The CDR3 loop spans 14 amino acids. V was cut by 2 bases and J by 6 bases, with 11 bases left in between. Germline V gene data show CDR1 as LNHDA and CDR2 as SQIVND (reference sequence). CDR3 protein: CASSIRGAGQPQHF. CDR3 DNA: TGTGCCAGTAGTATACGGGGAGCAGGTCAGCCCCAGCATTTT. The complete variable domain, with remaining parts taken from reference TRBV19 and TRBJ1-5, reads DGGITQSPKYLFRKEGQNVTLSCEQNLNHDAMYWYRQDPGQGLRLIYYSQIVNDFQKGDIAEGYSVSREKKESFPLTVTSAQKNPTAFYLCASSIRGAGQPQHFGDGTRLSIL.

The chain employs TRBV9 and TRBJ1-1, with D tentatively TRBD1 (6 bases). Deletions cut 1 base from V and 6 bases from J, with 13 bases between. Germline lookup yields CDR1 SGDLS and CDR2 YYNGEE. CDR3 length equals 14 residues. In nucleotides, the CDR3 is TGTGCCAGCAGCGTACTTGGCAGGGGCTCTGAAGCTTTCTTT. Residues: CASSVLGRGSEAFF.

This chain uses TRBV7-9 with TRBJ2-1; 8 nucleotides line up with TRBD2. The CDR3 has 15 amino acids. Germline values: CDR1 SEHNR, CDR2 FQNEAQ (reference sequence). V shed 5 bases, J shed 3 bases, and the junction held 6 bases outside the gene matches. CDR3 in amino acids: CASSHSGAFYNEQFF. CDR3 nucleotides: TGTGCCAGCAGCCATAGCGGGGCGTTCTACAATGAGCAGTTCTTC.

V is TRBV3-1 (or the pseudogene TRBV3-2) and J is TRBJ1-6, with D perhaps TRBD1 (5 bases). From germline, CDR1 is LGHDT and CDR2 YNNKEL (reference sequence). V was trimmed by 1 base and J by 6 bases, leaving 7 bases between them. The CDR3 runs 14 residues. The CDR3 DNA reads TGTGCCAGCAGCCAAGCGGGGGGTAATTCACCCCTCCACTTT. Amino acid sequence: CASSQAGGNSPLHF.

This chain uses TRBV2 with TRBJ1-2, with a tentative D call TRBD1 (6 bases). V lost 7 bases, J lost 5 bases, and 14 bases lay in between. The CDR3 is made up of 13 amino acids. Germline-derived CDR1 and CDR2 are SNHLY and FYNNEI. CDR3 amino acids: CASKVGQLYGYTF. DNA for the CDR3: TGTGCCAGCAAAGTCGGACAGTTGTATGGCTACACCTTC.

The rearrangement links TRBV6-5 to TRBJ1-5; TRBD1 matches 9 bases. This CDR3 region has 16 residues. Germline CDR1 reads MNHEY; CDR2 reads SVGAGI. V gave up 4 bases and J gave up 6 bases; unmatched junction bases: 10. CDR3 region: CASSSRGQGVGQPQHF. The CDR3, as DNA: TGTGCCAGCAGTTCCAGGGGACAGGGAGTCGGTCAGCCCCAGCATTTT.

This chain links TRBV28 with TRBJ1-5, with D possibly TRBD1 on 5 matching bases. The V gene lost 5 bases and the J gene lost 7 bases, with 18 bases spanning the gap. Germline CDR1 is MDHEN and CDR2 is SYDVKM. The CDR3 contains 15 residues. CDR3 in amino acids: CASSGGGGVWQPQHF. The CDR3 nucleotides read TGTGCCAGCAGTGGCGGGGGAGGGGTGTGGCAGCCCCAGCATTTT.

The CDR3 nucleotides are TGTGCCAGCAGTTTAGCGCCGCCGGGTTATGAGCAGTTCTTC. It codes for CASSLAPPGYEQFF. The genes are TRBV27 and TRBJ2-1; no reliable D call. The CDR3 is 14 residues long. V was trimmed by 2 bases and J by 8 bases, leaving 13 bases between them. The germline CDR1 and CDR2 sequences are MNHEY and SMNVEV (reference sequence).

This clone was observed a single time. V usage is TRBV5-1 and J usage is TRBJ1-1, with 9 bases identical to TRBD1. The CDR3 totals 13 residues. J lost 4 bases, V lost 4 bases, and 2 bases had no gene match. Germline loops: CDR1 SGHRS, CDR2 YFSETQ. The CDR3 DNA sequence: TGCGCCAGCAGCGCGGGACAGGGCACTGAAGCTTTCTTT. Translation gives CASSAGQGTEAFF.

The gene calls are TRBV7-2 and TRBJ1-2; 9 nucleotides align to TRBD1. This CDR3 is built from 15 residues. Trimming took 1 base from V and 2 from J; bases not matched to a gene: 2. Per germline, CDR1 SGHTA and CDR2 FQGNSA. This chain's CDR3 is CASSLDTGGNYGYTF. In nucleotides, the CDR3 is TGTGCCAGCAGCTTAGATACAGGGGGCAACTATGGCTACACCTTC.